The rows below give T cell receptor beta chains drawn from one sample of a study of blood T cell repertoires in COVID-19. Assay: immunoSEQ multiplex PCR; the TCRdb copy retains only in-frame clones and omits some. Of about 270,000 clones in the sample, less than 90% were seen once. The sequenced sample consisted of peripheral blood. These receptors originate from a woman in her 30s with COVID-19, enrolled during active disease. CDR3s include the opening cysteine and the closing phenylalanine or tryptophan. A D gene is named only where the DNA matches it firmly. Some rows have no size entry. The others give once, few or many, or a class for an expanded clone.

- TRBJ1-5 - TRBV2 TGTGCCAGCAGTGTGTTATATAGCAATCAGCCCCAGCATTTT CASSVLYSNQPQHF
- TRBJ2-5 - TRBV29-1 TGCAGCGTCACAGGGTACCAAGAGACCCAGTACTTC CSVTGYQETQYF
- TRBJ2-5 TRBD2 TRBV6-6 TGTGCCAGCAGTTATCCCGTTGGGCGCGGGGGGGAGACCCAGTACTTC CASSYPVGRGGETQYF
once TRBJ1-2 TRBD1 TRBV5-1 TGCGCCAGCAGCTTGGGCAGGACAGGGTTGGTCTATGGCTACACCTTC CASSLGRTGLVYGYTF
- TRBJ2-7 - TRBV6-6 TGTGCCAGCGCTGGCCGGTCGGGGGAGCAGTACTTC CASAGRSGEQYF
- TRBJ1-4 TRBD1 TRBV7-7 TGTGCCAGCAGCTTAGCACAGGGGGAAAAACTGTTTTTT CASSLAQGEKLFF
- TRBJ1-5 - TRBV6-1 TGTGCCAGCAGTGAAAGGCAGGGCGTGTATCAGCCCCAGCATTTT CASSERQGVYQPQHF
- TRBJ1-5 - TRBV18 TGTGCCAGCTCACCAAACTACAGCAATCAGCCCCAGCATTTT CASSPNYSNQPQHF
- TRBJ2-3 TRBD2 TRBV7-9 TGTGCCAGCAGCTGGCGGACTAGCGGGGGTAGCACAGATACGCAGTATTTT CASSWRTSGGSTDTQYF
- TRBJ2-3 - TRBV5-4 TGTGCCAGCAGCCCTCGAGGCCTTGGACTCACAGATACGCAGTATTTT CASSPRGLGLTDTQYF
- TRBJ2-7 TRBD1 TRBV19 TGTGCCAGTAGTCTACACCTGGGACAGAAATACGAGCAGTACTTC CASSLHLGQKYEQYF
- TRBJ2-5 TRBD2 TRBV6-2/TRBV6-3 TGTGCCAGCAGTTACGGCGGGGGGCGCCGGCAAGAGACCCAGTACTTC CASSYGGGRRQETQYF
- TRBJ1-1 TRBD1 TRBV3-1/TRBV3-2 TGTGCCAGCAGCCCGCGAGCAGGGGGAATGGCTTTCTTT CASSPRAGGMAFF
- TRBJ1-4 - TRBV19 TGTGCCAGTAGTACCCCCAGGAGGGGGGGGCTTAATGAAAAACTGTTTTTT CASSTPRRGGLNEKLFF
- TRBJ1-2 TRBD1 TRBV3-1/TRBV3-2 TGTGCCAGCGGGGTCGGGGGACAGATCTATGGCTACACCTTC CASGVGGQIYGYTF
once TRBJ2-6 - TRBV5-1 TGCGCCAGCAGCCAGGGCACCGGGGCCAACGTCCTGACTTTC CASSQGTGANVLTF
- TRBJ1-1 - TRBV6-6 TGTGCCAGCAGAACTAGGACGGAGAACACTGAAGCTTTCTTT CASRTRTENTEAFF
- TRBJ2-7 TRBD1 TRBV4-1 TGCGCCAGCAGCCGAAGATCCGACAGGGGGTATAGCTACGAGCAGTACTTC CASSRRSDRGYSYEQYF
- TRBJ2-3 - TRBV6-5 TGTGCCAGCAGTCATTTGGATACGCAGTATTTT CASSHLDTQYF
- TRBJ2-2 TRBD2 TRBV7-6 TGTGCCAGCAGCTCATTAGCGGGGGCCATCACCGGGGAGCTGTTTTTT CASSSLAGAITGELFF
- TRBJ1-2 - TRBV29-1 TGCAGCGCGACAAGGGGGACCTATGGCTACACCTTC CSATRGTYGYTF
- TRBJ1-4 - TRBV5-5 TGTGCCAGCGGGGCCCGGGCAACTAATGAAAAACTGTTTTTT CASGARATNEKLFF
- TRBJ2-2 - TRBV9 TGTGCCAGCAGCCCCGGTCTCTTTTGGGAGCTGTTTTTT CASSPGLFWELFF
- TRBJ1-2 - TRBV2 TGTGCCAGCAGTGAATATGTTTATGGCTACACCTTC CASSEYVYGYTF
- TRBJ2-2 - TRBV2 TGTGCCAGCAAACAGGCAGGAAACACCGGGGAGCTGTTTTTT CASKQAGNTGELFF
once TRBJ1-2 - TRBV11-2 TGTGCCAGCAGCTCGACAGATAACTATGGCTACACCTTC CASSSTDNYGYTF
once TRBJ2-5 TRBD2 TRBV9 TGTGCCAGCAGCGCCCTGGGGCTAGCGGCCCAAGAGACCCAGTACTTC CASSALGLAAQETQYF
once TRBJ2-5 TRBD2 TRBV2 TGTGCCAGCAGTGAAGCGAAGGCTAGCGGGAAAAACCAAGAGACCCAGTACTTC CASSEAKASGKNQETQYF
- TRBJ2-1 TRBD1 TRBV15 TGTGCCACCAGCAGGGACAGGGGCGGCAGGAATGAGCAGTTCTTC CATSRDRGGRNEQFF
- TRBJ2-3 TRBD1 TRBV13 TGTGCCAGCAGCTTAGCGACAGGGACGGCAGATACGCAGTATTTT CASSLATGTADTQYF
- TRBJ2-3 TRBD1 TRBV28 TGTGCCAGCAGTCTCAGACAGGGCCCAACAGATACGCAGTATTTT CASSLRQGPTDTQYF
- TRBJ1-2 TRBD1 TRBV2 TGTGCCAGCAGTTCTTACTCCGGGACAGGGGGTTATGGCTACACCTTC CASSSYSGTGGYGYTF
- TRBJ2-1 - TRBV5-1 TGCGCCAGCCGCTCCTACCCAGGGGTTGGTGAGCAGTTCTTC CASRSYPGVGEQFF
- TRBJ2-7 TRBD2 TRBV11-2 TGTGCCAGCAGCTTTGGGACTAGCGGGGTCTCTTCCTACGAGCAGTACTTC CASSFGTSGVSSYEQYF
few TRBJ2-7 - TRBV29-1 TGCAGCGTTGAGGGGGGTAGGTACGAGCAGTACTTC CSVEGGRYEQYF
once TRBJ2-2 TRBD2 TRBV13 TGTGCCAGCAGCCGGAGCGGGGCCATCCTCACCGGGGAGCTGTTTTTT CASSRSGAILTGELFF
- TRBJ1-2 TRBD1 TRBV11-1 TGTGCCAGCACCGGGGACAGGGGCGCCTATGGCTACACCTTC CASTGDRGAYGYTF
- TRBJ1-4 TRBD1 TRBV7-2 TGTGCCAGCAGCGGACGGCGGACAGGAATCAGTGAAAAACTGTTTTTT CASSGRRTGISEKLFF
once TRBJ2-3 - TRBV9 TGTGCCAGCAGCGCCAGGGCAGATACGCAGTATTTT CASSARADTQYF
- TRBJ2-7 TRBD2 TRBV24-1 TGTGCCACCAGTGATAGGACGGGGGGGTCCTACGAGCAGTACTTC CATSDRTGGSYEQYF
- TRBJ2-1 - TRBV18 TGTGCCAGCTCACCACCGTGGCTAAGGGAGGATGAGCAGTTCTTC CASSPPWLREDEQFF
few TRBJ2-2 TRBD2 TRBV7-9 TGTGCCACCCTTCGGGAGGTCACGGCGAACACCGGGGAGCTGTTTTTT CATLREVTANTGELFF
- TRBJ1-5 - TRBV19 TGTGCCAGTAGTATACGGGATTTCAATCAGCCCCAGCATTTT CASSIRDFNQPQHF
once TRBJ1-5 - TRBV6-5 TGTGCCAGCAGTTACGTTCGAGATCAGCCCCAGCATTTT CASSYVRDQPQHF
- TRBJ2-1 - TRBV10-2 TGCGCCAGCAGTGACTACGTACTTGCGCCCTCGACCTACAATGAGCAGTTCTTC CASSDYVLAPSTYNEQFF
- TRBJ2-7 - TRBV6-5 TGTGCCAGCAGTTACGAAGAGGGCTACGAGCAGTACTTC CASSYEEGYEQYF
many TRBJ1-6 - TRBV10-1 TGCGCCAGCAGTGTATCAGGGAATTCACCCCTCCACTTT CASSVSGNSPLHF
- TRBJ1-1 - TRBV19 TGTGCCAGTAGTTCCGGGACACCTACACTGAACACTGAAGCTTTCTTT CASSSGTPTLNTEAFF
- TRBJ2-3 - TRBV7-2 TGTGCCAGCAGCTTCGGTGCGGGGATGTTCAAGGATACGCAGTATTTT CASSFGAGMFKDTQYF
- TRBJ1-2 - TRBV5-1 TGCGCCAGCAGCCTTGCCACAGGGAACTATGGCTACACCTTC CASSLATGNYGYTF
- TRBJ1-5 - TRBV6-5 TGTGCCAGCAGCCCGACAGGACACCGCAATCAGCCCCAGCATTTT CASSPTGHRNQPQHF
- TRBJ2-7 - TRBV2 TGTGCCAGCAGTGATCGGAGGGTCTCCCTCGAGCAGTACTTC CASSDRRVSLEQYF
- TRBJ2-7 TRBD1 TRBV5-5 TGTGCCAGCAGCGGCGCTGGGGACAGGGTGCTCCAGCAGTACTTC CASSGAGDRVLQQYF
- TRBJ2-3 TRBD2 TRBV7-7 TGTGCCAGCAGCCCGCACTTTGCGGGGGAGACAGATACGCAGTATTTT CASSPHFAGETDTQYF
once TRBJ2-7 - TRBV5-1 TGCGCCAGCAGGTATTCGGGGACCTACGAGCAGTACTTC CASRYSGTYEQYF
- TRBJ1-2 - TRBV12-3/TRBV12-4 TGTGCCAGCAGTTTAGGGCTCGTGGCCACCTTC CASSLGLVATF
once TRBJ2-7 - TRBV5-1 TGCGCCAGCAGCCAAGTGAGCTCCTACGAGCAGTACTTC CASSQVSSYEQYF
- TRBJ2-3 TRBD1 TRBV6-6 TGTTCCTCCGGGACAGGGGATGATGGCACAGATACGCAGTATTTT CSSGTGDDGTDTQYF
- TRBJ2-7 - TRBV6-1 TGTGCCAGCAGTGAAAAAGCCACCTTCTCCTACGAGCAGTACTTC CASSEKATFSYEQYF